Each of the 9 T cell receptor beta chains below was sequenced from the same sample in a study of beta chain features in type 1 diabetes. The investigators reverse transcribed all of the isolated RNA, so they sequenced expressed TCRB transcripts. Measured with immunoSEQ multiplex PCR; TCRdb has only the in-frame clones, and not every one. The sample lists 680,000 or so clones; around 15% were seen once. Sequencing used naive CD4+ T cells from blood. The receptors were gathered from a man between 18 and 29 years old in good health.

This clone was seen a handful of times. The rearrangement uses TRBV7-9 and TRBJ1-1; D uncertain. V was trimmed by 2 bases and J by 1 base, leaving 8 bases between them. The CDR3 length is 14 residues. Germline-derived CDR1 and CDR2 are SEHNR and FQNEAQ (reference sequence). CDR3 loop: CASSLNPPNTEAFF. The DNA for the CDR3 is TGTGCCAGCAGCTTAAATCCTCCGAACACTGAAGCTTTCTTT.

This clone was seen a few times. The identical CDR3 is also encoded by other nucleotide sequences in the sample. J is TRBJ2-7 and V is TRBV10-3; tentative D call: TRBD1 (6 bases). V lost 0 bases, J lost 0 bases, and 9 bases lay in between. The CDR3 spans 15 residues. Germline lookup yields CDR1 ENHRY and CDR2 SYGVKD. CDR3 sequence reads: CAISESRGLSYEQYF. DNA for the CDR3: TGTGCCATCAGTGAGTCCAGGGGCCTCTCCTACGAGCAGTACTTC.

This chain connects TRBV9 to TRBJ1-1, with D possibly being TRBD1 (5 bases). Germline V gives CDR1 SGDLS, CDR2 YYNGEE. The CDR3 length is 14 residues. Trimming pared 0 bases from V and 4 bases from J, leaving 10 bases between. The CDR3 loop is CASSVDLGGTEAFF. The CDR3 nucleotides read TGTGCCAGCAGCGTAGATTTGGGGGGCACTGAAGCTTTCTTT. Combining the CDR3 with reference TRBV9 and TRBJ1-1 gives the whole variable domain DSGVTQTPKHLITATGQRVTLRCSPRSGDLSVYWYQQSLDQGLQFLIQYYNGEERAKGNILERFSAQQFPDLHSELNLSSLELGDSALYFCASSVDLGGTEAFFGQGTRLTVV.

This clone was seen only a few times. The CDR3 region has the DNA TGTGCCAGTAGTCTCCCGGGGAAAAACAAAATCTACGAGCAGTACTTC. Translation: CASSLPGKNKIYEQYF. This chain links TRBV19 with TRBJ2-7; D might be TRBD2 (5 bases). Looked up from germline, CDR1 is LNHDA and CDR2 is SQIVND (reference sequence). The germline V and J ends were trimmed by 5 bases and 3 bases, with 20 bases remaining between them. This CDR3 is 16 amino acids long.

A few counts support this clone. The rearrangement uses TRBV4-3 and TRBJ2-5; D perhaps matches TRBD2 (7 bases). Germline V gives CDR1 LGHNA, CDR2 YSLEER. This CDR3 contains 15 residues. The V gene lost 3 bases and the J gene lost 5 bases, with 16 bases spanning the gap. The CDR3 loop reads CASSQGGQGGETQYF. The CDR3 nucleotides read TGCGCCAGCAGCCAGGGGGGGCAGGGAGGTGAGACCCAGTACTTC.

This clone was seen more than once but under ten times. The chain has TRBV5-4 and TRBJ1-4; a weak D match, TRBD1 (5 bases). This CDR3 is 16 amino acids long. V was shortened by 4 bases and J by 2 bases, with 15 bases between the two germline ends. Per germline, CDR1 SGHNT and CDR2 YYREEE (reference sequence). This CDR3 reads CASSRDRGSTNEKLFF. The CDR3 DNA reads as TGTGCCAGCAGCCGGGACCGCGGTTCGACTAATGAAAAACTGTTTTTT.

V usage is TRBV5-6 and J usage is TRBJ2-4; D remains ambiguous. Trimming stripped 4 bases from V and 0 bases from J, with 14 bases between. Per germline, CDR1 SGHDT and CDR2 YYEEEE. The CDR3 contains 16 residues. The CDR3 is CASSGPESLAKNIQYF. DNA of the CDR3: TGTGCCAGCAGCGGACCAGAAAGTTTAGCCAAAAACATTCAGTACTTC.

This clone has just a few counts. V and J are TRBV5-1 and TRBJ2-7, with D tentatively TRBD1 or TRBD2 (5 bases each). V lost 0 bases, J lost 11 bases, and 15 bases lay in between. The CDR3 runs to 13 residues. Germline values: CDR1 SGHRS, CDR2 YFSETQ. The CDR3 reads CASSLAGTSKEYF. The CDR3, as DNA: TGCGCCAGCAGCTTGGCCGGGACCTCCAAAGAGTACTTC. The full variable domain, with the rest looked up from reference TRBV5-1 and TRBJ2-7, is KAGVTQTPRYLIKTRGQQVTLSCSPISGHRSVSWYQQTPGQGLQFLFEYFSETQRNKGNFPGRFSGRQFSNSRSEMNVSTLELGDSALYLCASSLAGTSKEYFGPGTRLTVT.

J is TRBJ2-5 and V is TRBV14, with D perhaps matching TRBD2 (6 bases). CDR1 SGHDN and CDR2 FVKESK come from the germline V gene. This CDR3 contains 16 residues. V dropped 3 bases and J dropped 7 bases, with 21 bases sitting between them. The CDR3 loop is CASSHSSRDPGGTQYF. The DNA of the CDR3 is TGTGCCAGCAGCCACTCGTCCCGGGACCCCGGGGGGACCCAGTACTTC.